This T cell receptor (beta chain) was captured by sequencing in a study of T cell responses to AZD1222 COVID-19 vaccine. Findings of the study overall: Two doses of AZD1222 preceded a rise in Spike-specific TCR breadth and depth. White British donors predominated, females outnumbered males, and clonal diversity was possibly underestimated.

Repertoires were generated with immunoSEQ multiplex PCR, while TCRdb's copy carries only in-frame clones and drops some. The table has roughly 160,000 clones, about 90% seen once. Comments on this clone: Its specificity is unknown.

The input for sequencing was peripheral blood, taken on day 0 of MenACWY control vaccination. This TCR came from an adult in good health.

In DNA form, the CDR3 reads TGTGCCACCACGGCGGCGGGAGAGGGGAGTACAGATACGCAGTATTTT. Protein product: CATTAAGEGSTDTQYF. The rearrangement joins TRBV24-1 to TRBJ2-3; the match to TRBD2 covers 7 bases. Per germline, CDR1 KGHDR and CDR2 SFDVKD. V shed 8 bases and J 3 bases; nucleotides not matched to a gene: 13. This CDR3 contains 16 residues.